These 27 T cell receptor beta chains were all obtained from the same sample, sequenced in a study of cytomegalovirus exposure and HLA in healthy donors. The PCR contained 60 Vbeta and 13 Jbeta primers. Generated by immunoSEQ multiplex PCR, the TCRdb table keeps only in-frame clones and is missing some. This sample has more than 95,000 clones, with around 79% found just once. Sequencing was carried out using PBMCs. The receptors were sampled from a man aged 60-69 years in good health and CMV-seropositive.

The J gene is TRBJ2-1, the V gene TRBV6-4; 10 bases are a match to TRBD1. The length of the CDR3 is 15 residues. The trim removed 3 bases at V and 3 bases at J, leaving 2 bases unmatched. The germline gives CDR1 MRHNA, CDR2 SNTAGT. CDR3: CASSEGQGRYNEQFF. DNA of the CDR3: TGTGCCAGCAGTGAGGGACAGGGGCGCTACAATGAGCAGTTCTTC.

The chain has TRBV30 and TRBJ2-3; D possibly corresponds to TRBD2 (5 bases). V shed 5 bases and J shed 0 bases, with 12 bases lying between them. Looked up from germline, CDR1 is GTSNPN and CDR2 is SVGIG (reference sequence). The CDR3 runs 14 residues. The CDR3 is CAWSERISTDTQYF. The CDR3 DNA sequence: TGTGCCTGGTCGGAGCGGATTAGCACAGATACGCAGTATTTT.

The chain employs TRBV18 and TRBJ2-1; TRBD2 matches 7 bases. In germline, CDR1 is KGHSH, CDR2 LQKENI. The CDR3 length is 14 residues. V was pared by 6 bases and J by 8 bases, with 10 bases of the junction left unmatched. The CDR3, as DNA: TGTGCCAGCTCTAAAGCGGGGTCGGGGGATGAGCAGTTCTTC. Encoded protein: CASSKAGSGDEQFF. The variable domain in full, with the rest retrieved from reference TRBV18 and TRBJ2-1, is NAGVMQNPRHLVRRRGQEARLRCSPMKGHSHVYWYRQLPEEGLKFMVYLQKENIIDESGMPKERFSAEFPKEGPSILRIQQVVRGDSAAYFCASSKAGSGDEQFFGPGTRLTVL.

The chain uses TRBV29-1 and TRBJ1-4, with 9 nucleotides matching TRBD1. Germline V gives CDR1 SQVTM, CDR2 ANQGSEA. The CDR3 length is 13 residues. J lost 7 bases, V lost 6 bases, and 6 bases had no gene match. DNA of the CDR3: TGCAGCGTCGCGGACAGGGGAGGTGAAAAACTGTTTTTT. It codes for CSVADRGGEKLFF.

The CDR3 coding sequence is TGTGCCATCAGTGACAGGGGCAAATCCTACGAGCAGTACTTC. It encodes CAISDRGKSYEQYF. This rearrangement joins TRBV10-3 to TRBJ2-7, with D tentatively TRBD1 (6 bases). Germline V CDR1 and CDR2: ENHRY, SYGVKD. Trimming pared 3 bases from V and 1 base from J, leaving 10 bases between. The CDR3 consists of 14 residues.

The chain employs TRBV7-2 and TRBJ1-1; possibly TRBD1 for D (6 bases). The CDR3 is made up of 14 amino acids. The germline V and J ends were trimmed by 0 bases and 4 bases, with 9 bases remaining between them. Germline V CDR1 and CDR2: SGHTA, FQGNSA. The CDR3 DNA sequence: TGTGCCAGCAGCTTAGCACAGGGCCGCACTGAAGCTTTCTTT. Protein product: CASSLAQGRTEAFF.

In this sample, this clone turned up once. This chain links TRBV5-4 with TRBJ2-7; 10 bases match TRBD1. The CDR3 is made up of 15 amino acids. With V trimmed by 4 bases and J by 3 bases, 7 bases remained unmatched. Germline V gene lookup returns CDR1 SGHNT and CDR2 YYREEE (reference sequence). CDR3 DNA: TGTGCCAGCAGCCCTAAGGACAGGGGGAACTACGAGCAGTACTTC. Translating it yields CASSPKDRGNYEQYF.

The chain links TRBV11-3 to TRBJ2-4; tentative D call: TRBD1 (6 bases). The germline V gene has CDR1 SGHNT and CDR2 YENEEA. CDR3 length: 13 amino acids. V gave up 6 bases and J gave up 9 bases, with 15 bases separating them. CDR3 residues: CASSEQGQGIQYF. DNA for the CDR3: TGTGCCAGCAGTGAACAGGGTCAGGGCATTCAGTACTTC.

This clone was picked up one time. CDR3 amino acids: CASSTPSGGAQETQYF. CDR3 nucleotide sequence: TGTGCCAGCAGCACCCCTAGCGGGGGGGCCCAAGAGACCCAGTACTTC. V gene TRBV7-2 combines with J gene TRBJ2-5; the match to TRBD2 covers 12 bases. The J segment lost 1 base and the V segment lost 5 bases, leaving 5 bases of the junction unmatched. From germline, CDR1 is SGHTA and CDR2 FQGNSA. CDR3 length: 16 residues.

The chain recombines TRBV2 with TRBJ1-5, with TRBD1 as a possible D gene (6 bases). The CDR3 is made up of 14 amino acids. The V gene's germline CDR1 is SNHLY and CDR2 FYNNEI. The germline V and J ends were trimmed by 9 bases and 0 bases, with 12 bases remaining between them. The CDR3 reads CASTGSNSNQPQHF. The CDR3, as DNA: TGTGCCAGTACAGGGTCAAATAGCAATCAGCCCCAGCATTTT.

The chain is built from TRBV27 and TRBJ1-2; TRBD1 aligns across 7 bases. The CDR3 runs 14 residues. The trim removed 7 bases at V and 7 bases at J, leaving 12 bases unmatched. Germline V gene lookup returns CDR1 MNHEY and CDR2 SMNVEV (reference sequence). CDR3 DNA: TGTGCCAGCACCCCCACGACAGGGCGCCCTGGCTACACCTTC. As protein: CASTPTTGRPGYTF.

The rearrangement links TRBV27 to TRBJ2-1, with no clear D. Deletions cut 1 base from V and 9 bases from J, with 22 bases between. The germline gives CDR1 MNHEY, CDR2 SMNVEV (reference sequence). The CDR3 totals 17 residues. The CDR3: CASSLWVVGRATSEQFF. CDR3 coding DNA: TGTGCCAGCAGTTTATGGGTGGTGGGCCGCGCTACAAGTGAGCAGTTCTTC.

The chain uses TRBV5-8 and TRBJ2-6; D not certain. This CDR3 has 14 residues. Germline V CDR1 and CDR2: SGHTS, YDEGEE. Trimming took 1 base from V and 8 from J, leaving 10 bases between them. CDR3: CASSLLLFSNVLTF. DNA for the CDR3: TGTGCCAGCAGCTTGTTATTGTTCTCCAACGTCCTGACTTTC.

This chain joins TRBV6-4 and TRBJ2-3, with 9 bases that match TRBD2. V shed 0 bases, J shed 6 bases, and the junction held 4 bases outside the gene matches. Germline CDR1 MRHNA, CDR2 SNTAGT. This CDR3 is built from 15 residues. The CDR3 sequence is CASSDSGGGADTQYF. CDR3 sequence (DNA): TGTGCCAGCAGTGACTCAGGCGGGGGGGCGGATACGCAGTATTTT.

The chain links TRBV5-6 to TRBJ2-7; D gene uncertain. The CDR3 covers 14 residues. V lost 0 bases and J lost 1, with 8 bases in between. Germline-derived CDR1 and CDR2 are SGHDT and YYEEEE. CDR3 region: CASSLAGGSYEQYF. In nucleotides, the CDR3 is TGTGCCAGCAGCTTGGCTGGCGGATCCTACGAGCAGTACTTC.

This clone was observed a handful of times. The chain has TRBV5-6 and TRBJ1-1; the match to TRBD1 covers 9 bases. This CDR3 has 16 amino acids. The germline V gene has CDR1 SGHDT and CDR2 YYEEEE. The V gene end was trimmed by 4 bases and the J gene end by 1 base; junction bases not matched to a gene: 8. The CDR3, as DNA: TGTGCCAGCAGCCCGTCCCGGGACAGGGAGAACACTGAAGCTTTCTTT. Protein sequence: CASSPSRDRENTEAFF. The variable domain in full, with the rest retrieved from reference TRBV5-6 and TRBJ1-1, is DAGVTQSPTHLIKTRGQQVTLRCSPKSGHDTVSWYQQALGQGPQFIFQYYEEEERQRGNFPDRFSGHQFPNYSSELNVNALLLGDSALYLCASSPSRDRENTEAFFGQGTRLTVV.

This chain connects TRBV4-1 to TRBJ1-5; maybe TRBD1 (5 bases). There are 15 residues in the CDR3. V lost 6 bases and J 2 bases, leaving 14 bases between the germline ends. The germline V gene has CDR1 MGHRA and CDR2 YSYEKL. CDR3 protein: CASRTRGKGNQPQHF. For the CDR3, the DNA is TGCGCCAGCAGAACCCGGGGGAAGGGCAATCAGCCCCAGCATTTT.

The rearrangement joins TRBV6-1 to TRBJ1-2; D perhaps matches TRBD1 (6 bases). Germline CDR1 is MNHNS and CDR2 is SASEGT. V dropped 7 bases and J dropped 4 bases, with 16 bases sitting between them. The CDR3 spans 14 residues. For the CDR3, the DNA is TGTGCCAGCAAGGGGGGGGGCGGCGGCTATGGCTACACCTTC. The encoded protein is CASKGGGGGYGYTF.

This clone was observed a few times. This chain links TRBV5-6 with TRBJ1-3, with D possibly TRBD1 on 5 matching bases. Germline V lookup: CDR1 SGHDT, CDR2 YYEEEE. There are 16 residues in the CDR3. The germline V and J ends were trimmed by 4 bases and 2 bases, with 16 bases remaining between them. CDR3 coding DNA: TGTGCCAGCAGCAGCACCGACAGCTTTCCTGGAAACACCATATATTTT. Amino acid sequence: CASSSTDSFPGNTIYF.

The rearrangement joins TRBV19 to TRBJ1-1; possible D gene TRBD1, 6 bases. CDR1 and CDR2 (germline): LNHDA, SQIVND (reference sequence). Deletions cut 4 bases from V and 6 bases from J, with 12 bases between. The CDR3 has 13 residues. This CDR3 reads CASSTTGTAEAFF. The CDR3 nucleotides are TGTGCCAGTAGTACCACAGGGACCGCTGAAGCTTTCTTT.

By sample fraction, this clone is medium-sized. DNA of the CDR3: TGCGCCAGCAGCCAAGGAATCCAGTGGAGGCAGGATACCTCCTACGAGCAGTACTTC. It specifies CASSQGIQWRQDTSYEQYF. The chain couples TRBV4-3 to TRBJ2-7, with D perhaps matching TRBD2 (5 bases). Trimming cost V 1 base and J 0 bases, with 22 bases left between them. The CDR3 is 19 residues long. Per the germline V gene, CDR1 is LGHNA and CDR2 is YSLEER.

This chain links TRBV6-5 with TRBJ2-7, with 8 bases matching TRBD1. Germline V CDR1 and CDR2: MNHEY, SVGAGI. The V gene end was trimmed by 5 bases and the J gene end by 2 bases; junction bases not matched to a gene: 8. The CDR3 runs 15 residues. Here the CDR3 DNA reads TGTGCCAGCAGTAGACAGGGGTCCGAGACCTACGAGCAGTACTTC. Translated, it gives CASSRQGSETYEQYF.

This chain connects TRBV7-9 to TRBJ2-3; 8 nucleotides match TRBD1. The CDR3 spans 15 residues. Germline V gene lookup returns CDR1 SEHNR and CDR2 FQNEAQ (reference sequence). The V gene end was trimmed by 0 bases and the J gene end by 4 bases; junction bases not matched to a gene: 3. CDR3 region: CASSLAQGAADTQYF. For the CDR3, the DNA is TGTGCCAGCAGCTTAGCCCAGGGGGCAGCAGATACGCAGTATTTT.

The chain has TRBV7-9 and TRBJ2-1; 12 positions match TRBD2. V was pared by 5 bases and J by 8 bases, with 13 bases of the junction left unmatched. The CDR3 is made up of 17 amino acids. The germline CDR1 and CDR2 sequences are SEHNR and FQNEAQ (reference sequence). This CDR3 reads CASSQVTSGGGAYEQFF. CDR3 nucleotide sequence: TGTGCCAGCAGCCAAGTGACTAGCGGGGGTGGAGCCTATGAGCAGTTCTTC.

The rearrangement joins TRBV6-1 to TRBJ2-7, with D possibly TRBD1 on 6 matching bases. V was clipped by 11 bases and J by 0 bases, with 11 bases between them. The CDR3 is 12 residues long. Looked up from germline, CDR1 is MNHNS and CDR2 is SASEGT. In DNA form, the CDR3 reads TGTGCCGTCAGAGGGGGCTCCTACGAGCAGTACTTC. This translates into CAVRGGSYEQYF.

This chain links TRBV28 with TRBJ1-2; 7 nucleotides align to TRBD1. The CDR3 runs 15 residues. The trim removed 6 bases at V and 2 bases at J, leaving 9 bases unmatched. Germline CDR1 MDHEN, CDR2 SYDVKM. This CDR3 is CASRRSDRANYGYTF. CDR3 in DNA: TGTGCCAGCAGACGATCCGACAGGGCGAACTATGGCTACACCTTC.

The CDR3 region is CASSLRTSWGETQYF. In DNA form, the CDR3 reads TGTGCCAGCAGCCTCAGGACTAGCTGGGGGGAGACCCAGTACTTC. The chain combines TRBV14 with TRBJ2-5; 8 bases map to TRBD2. J lost 5 bases, V lost 4 bases, and 9 bases had no gene match. This CDR3 comprises 15 residues. CDR1 SGHDN and CDR2 FVKESK come from the germline V gene. The variable domain in full, completed from reference TRBV14 and TRBJ2-5, reads EAGVTQFPSHSVIEKGQTVTLRCDPISGHDNLYWYRRVMGKEIKFLLHFVKESKQDESGMPNNRFLAERTGGTYSTLKVQPAELEDSGVYFCASSLRTSWGETQYFGPGTRLLVL.